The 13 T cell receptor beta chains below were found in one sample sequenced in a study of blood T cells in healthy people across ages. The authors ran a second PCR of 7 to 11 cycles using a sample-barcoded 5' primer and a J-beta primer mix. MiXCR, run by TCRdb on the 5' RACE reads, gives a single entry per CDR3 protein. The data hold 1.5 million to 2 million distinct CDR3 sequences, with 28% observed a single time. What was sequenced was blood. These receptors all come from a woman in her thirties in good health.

The CDR3 spells CASSSQGPHEQYF. As DNA, the CDR3 is TGTGCCAGCAGCTCTCAGGGGCCCCACGAGCAGTACTTC. The chain is built from TRBV28 and TRBJ2-7; D may be TRBD1 (6 bases). Trimming removed 6 bases from V and 5 bases from J, with 14 bases in between. The CDR3 covers 13 residues. Germline CDR1 reads MDHEN; CDR2 reads SYDVKM.

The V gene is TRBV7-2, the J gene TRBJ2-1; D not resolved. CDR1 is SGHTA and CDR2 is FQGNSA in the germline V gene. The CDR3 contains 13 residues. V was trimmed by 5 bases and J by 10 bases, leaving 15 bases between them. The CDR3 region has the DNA TGTGCCAGCAGCCAAACGACCGGCTACGAGCAGTTCTTC. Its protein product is CASSQTTGYEQFF. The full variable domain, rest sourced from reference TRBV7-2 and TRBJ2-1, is GAGVSQSPSNKVTEKGKDVELRCDPISGHTALYWYRQSLGQGLEFLIYFQGNSAPDKSGLPSDRFSAERTGGSVSTLTIQRTQQEDSAVYLCASSQTTGYEQFFGPGTRLTVL.

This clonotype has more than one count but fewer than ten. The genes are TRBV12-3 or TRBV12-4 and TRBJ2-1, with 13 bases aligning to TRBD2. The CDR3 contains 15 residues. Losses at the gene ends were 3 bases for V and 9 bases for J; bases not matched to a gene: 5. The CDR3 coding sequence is TGTGCCAGCAGTTTTGGACTAGCGGGAGAGGGTGAGCAGTTCTTC. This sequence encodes CASSFGLAGEGEQFF.

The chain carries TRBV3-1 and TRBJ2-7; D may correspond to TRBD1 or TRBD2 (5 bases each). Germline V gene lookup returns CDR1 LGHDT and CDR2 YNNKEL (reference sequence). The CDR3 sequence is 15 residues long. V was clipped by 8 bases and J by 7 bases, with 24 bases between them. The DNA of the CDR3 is TGTGCCAGCCACGGGACGGGGCGATCCTACAATGAGCAGTACTTC. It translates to CASHGTGRSYNEQYF.

The CDR3, as DNA: TGCAGTGCAAAGGGGCGGGACGGGCAATACGAGCAGTACTTC. This encodes CSAKGRDGQYEQYF. This chain joins TRBV20-1 and TRBJ2-7; TRBD2 might be the D (6 bases). Trimming took 6 bases from V and 4 from J, leaving 19 bases between them. Germline V lookup: CDR1 DFQATT, CDR2 SNEGSKA (reference sequence). The CDR3 contains 14 residues.

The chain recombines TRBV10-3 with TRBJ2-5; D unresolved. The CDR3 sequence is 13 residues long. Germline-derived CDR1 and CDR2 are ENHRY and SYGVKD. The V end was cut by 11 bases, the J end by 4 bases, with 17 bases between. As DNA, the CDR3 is TGTGCCGCCTCGGCCGGTTTCGGAGAGACCCAGTACTTC. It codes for CAASAGFGETQYF.

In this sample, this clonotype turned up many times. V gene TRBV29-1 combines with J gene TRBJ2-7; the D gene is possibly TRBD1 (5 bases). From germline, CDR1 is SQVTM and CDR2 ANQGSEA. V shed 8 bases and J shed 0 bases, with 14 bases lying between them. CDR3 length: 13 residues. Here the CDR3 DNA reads TGCAGCTCCTGGACATCCTCCTCCTACGAGCAGTACTTC. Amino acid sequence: CSSWTSSSYEQYF.

The CDR3 sequence is CSVEGREGYNEQFF. The CDR3 region has the DNA TGCAGCGTTGAAGGGCGGGAGGGTTACAATGAGCAGTTCTTC. The genes are TRBV29-1 and TRBJ2-1, with TRBD2 matching 9 bases. Germline lookup yields CDR1 SQVTM and CDR2 ANQGSEA. The CDR3 covers 14 residues. With 1 base clipped from V and 4 bases from J, the junction kept 2 bases outside the gene matches.

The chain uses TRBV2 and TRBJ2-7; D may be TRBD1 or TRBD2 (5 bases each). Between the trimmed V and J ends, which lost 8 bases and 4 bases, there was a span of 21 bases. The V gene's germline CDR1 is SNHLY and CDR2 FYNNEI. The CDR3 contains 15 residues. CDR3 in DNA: TGTGCCAGCTCAGAACCGGGACCGCAGGAGTACGAGCAGTACTTC. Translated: CASSEPGPQEYEQYF.

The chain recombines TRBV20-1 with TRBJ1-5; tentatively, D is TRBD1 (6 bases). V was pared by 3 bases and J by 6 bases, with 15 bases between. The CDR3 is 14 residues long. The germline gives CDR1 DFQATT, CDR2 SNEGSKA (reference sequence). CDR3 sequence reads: CSASPRRGGQPQHF. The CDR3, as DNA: TGCAGTGCTAGCCCTAGAAGGGGGGGTCAGCCCCAGCATTTT.

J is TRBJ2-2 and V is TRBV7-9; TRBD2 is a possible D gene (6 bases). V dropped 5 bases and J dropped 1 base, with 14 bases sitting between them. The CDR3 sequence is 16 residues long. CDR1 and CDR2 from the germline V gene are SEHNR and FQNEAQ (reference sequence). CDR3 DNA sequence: TGTGCCAGCAGCCTCTCCAGTAGCGGGAACACCGGGGAGCTGTTTTTT. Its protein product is CASSLSSSGNTGELFF.

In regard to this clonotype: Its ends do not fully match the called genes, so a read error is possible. In DNA, the CDR3 is TGTGCCTGCAGCGTAGAAGGCAGGGTCGGCATTCAGTACTTC. It encodes CACSVEGRVGIQYF. The gene calls are TRBV9 and TRBJ2-4; D is possibly TRBD1 (5 bases). Germline V CDR1 and CDR2: SGDLS, YYNGEE. This CDR3 contains 14 residues.

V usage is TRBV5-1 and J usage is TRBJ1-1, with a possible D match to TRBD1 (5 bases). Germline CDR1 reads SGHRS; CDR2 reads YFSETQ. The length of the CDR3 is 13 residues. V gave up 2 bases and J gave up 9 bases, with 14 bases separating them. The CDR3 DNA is TGCGCCAGCAGCTTTCGGGGGAAGGTAAAAGCTTTCTTT. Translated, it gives CASSFRGKVKAFF. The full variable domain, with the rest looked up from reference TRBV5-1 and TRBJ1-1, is KAGVTQTPRYLIKTRGQQVTLSCSPISGHRSVSWYQQTPGQGLQFLFEYFSETQRNKGNFPGRFSGRQFSNSRSEMNVSTLELGDSALYLCASSFRGKVKAFFGQGTRLTVV.